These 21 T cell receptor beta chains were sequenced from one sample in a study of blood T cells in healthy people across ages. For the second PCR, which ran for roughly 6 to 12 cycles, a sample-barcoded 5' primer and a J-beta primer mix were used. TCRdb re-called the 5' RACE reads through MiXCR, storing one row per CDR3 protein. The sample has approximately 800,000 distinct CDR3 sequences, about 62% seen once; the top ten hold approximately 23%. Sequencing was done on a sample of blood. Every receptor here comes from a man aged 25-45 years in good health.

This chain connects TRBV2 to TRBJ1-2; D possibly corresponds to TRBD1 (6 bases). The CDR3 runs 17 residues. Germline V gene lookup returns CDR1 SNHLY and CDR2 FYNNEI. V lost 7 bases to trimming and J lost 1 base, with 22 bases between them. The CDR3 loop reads CASIPDARGGSNYGYTF. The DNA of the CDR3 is TGTGCCAGCATTCCCGATGCCCGGGGGGGCAGTAACTATGGCTACACCTTC.

CDR3 sequence reads: CASSRGLAGEQFF. The CDR3 DNA sequence: TGTGCCAGCAGCCGAGGACTAGCTGGGGAGCAGTTCTTC. V is TRBV3-1 and J is TRBJ2-1, with TRBD2 identical over 8 bases. This CDR3 spans 13 amino acids. Germline trimming cut 4 bases from V and 10 bases from J; bases unmatched to any gene: 6. Germline assignment: CDR1 LGHDT and CDR2 YNNKEL (reference sequence).

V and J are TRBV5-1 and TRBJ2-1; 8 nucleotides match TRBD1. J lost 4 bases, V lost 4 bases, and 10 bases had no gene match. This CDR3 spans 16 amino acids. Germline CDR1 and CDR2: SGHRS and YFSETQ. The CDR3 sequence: CASSTDTGGRYNEQFF. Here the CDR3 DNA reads TGCGCCAGCAGCACGGATACAGGGGGGAGGTACAATGAGCAGTTCTTC. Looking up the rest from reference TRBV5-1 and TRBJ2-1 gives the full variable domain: KAGVTQTPRYLIKTRGQQVTLSCSPISGHRSVSWYQQTPGQGLQFLFEYFSETQRNKGNFPGRFSGRQFSNSRSEMNVSTLELGDSALYLCASSTDTGGRYNEQFFGPGTRLTVL.

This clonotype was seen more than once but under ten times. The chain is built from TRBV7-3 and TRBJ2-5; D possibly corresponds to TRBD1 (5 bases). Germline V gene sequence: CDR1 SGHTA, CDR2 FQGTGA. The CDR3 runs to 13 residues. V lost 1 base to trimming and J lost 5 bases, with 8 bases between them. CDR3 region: CASSLIRAETQYF. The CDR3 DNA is TGTGCCAGCAGCTTAATCAGGGCCGAGACCCAGTACTTC.

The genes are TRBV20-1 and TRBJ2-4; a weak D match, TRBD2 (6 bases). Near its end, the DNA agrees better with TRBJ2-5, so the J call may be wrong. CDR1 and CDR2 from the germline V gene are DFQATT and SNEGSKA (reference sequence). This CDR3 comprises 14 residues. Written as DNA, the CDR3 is TGCAGTGCTAGAGAGACCGGGAGACAAGAGACCCAGTACTTC. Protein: CSARETGRQETQYF.

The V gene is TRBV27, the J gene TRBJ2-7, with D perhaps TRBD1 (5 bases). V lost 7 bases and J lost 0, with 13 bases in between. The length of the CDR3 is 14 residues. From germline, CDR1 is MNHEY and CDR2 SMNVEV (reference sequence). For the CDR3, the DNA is TGTGCCAGCAAGCAGGGCGTTAACTCCTACGAGCAGTACTTC. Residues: CASKQGVNSYEQYF.

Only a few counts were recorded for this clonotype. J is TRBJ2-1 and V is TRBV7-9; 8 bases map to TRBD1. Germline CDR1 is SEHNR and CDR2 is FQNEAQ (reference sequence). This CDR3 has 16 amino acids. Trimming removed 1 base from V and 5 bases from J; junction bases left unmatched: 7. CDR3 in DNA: TGTGCCAGCAGCTTAGTTGCCGGGACAGGTGACAATGAGCAGTTCTTC. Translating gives CASSLVAGTGDNEQFF. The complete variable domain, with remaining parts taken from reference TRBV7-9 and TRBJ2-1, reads DTGVSQNPRHKITKRGQNVTFRCDPISEHNRLYWYRQTLGQGPEFLTYFQNEAQLEKSRLLSDRFSAERPKGSFSTLEIQRTEQGDSAMYLCASSLVAGTGDNEQFFGPGTRLTVL.

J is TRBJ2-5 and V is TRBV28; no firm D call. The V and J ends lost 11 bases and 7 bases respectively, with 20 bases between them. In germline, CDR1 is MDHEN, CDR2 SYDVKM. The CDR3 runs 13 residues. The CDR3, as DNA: TGTGCCGCTACCAGCAGTGCCCGAGGGACCCAGTACTTC. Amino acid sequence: CAATSSARGTQYF.

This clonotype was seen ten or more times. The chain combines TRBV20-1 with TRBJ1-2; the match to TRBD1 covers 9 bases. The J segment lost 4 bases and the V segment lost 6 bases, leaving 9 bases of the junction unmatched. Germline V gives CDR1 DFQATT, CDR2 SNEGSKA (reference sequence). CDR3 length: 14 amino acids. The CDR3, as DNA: TGCAGTGCCGACAGTGACAGGGGGATCTATGGCTACACCTTC. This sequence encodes CSADSDRGIYGYTF.

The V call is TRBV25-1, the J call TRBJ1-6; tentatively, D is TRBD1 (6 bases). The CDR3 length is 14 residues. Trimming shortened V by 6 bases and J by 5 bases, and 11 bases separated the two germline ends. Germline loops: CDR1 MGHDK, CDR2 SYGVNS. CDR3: CASSTDRNNSPLHF. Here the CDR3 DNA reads TGTGCCAGCAGCACGGACAGAAATAATTCACCCCTCCACTTT.

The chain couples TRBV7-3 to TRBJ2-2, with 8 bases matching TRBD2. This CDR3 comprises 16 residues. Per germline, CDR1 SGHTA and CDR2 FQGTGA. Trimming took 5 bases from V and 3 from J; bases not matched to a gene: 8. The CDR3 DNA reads TGTGCCAGCAGCCCTCGGGAGGGAAGGCACACCGGGGAGCTGTTTTTT. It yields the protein CASSPREGRHTGELFF.

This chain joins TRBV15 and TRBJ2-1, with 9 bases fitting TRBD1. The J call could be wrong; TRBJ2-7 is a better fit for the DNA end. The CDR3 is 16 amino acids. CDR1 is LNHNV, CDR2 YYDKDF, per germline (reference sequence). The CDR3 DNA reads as TGTGCCACCAGCAGAGCTGGCGGACAGGGGATAAATGAGCAGTACTTC. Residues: CATSRAGGQGINEQYF.

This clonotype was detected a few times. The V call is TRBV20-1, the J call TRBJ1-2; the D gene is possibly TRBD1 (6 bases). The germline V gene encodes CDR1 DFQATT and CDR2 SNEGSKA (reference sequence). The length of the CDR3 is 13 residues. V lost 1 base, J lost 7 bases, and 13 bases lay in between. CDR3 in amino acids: CSARASTGTGYTF. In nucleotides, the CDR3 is TGCAGTGCTAGAGCCTCAACAGGGACTGGCTACACCTTC.

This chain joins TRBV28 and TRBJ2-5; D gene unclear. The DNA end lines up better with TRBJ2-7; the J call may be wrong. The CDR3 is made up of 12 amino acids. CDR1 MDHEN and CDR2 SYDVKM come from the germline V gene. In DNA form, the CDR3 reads TGTGCCAGCAGGGGCACAAACTACGAGCAGTACTTC. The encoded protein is CASRGTNYEQYF.

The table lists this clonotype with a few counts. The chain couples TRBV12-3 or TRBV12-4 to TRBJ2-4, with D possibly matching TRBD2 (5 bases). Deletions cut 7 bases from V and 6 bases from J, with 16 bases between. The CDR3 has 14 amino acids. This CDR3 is CASTPGSGVNIQYF. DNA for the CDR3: TGTGCCAGCACCCCCGGCAGCGGTGTAAACATTCAGTACTTC.

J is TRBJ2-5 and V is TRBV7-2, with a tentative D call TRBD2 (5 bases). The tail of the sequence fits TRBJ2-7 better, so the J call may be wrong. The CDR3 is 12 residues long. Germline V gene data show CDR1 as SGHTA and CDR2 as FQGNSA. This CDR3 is CASTSGVDEQYF. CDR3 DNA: TGTGCCAGCACCTCCGGGGTCGACGAGCAGTACTTC.

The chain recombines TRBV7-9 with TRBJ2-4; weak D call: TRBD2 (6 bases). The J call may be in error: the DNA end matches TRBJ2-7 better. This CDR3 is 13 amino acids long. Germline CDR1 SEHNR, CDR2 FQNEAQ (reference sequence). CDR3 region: CASSWGDGYEQYF. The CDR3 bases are TGTGCCAGCAGCTGGGGGGATGGCTACGAGCAGTACTTC.

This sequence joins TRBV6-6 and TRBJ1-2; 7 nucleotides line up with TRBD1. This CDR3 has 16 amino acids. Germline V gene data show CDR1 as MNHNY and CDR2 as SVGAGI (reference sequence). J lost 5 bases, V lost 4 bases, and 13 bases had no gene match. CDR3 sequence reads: CASSSKSGQPMYGYTF. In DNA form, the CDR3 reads TGTGCCAGCAGTTCAAAATCGGGACAGCCCATGTATGGCTACACCTTC.

The CDR3 DNA follows: TGTGCCTGGGTCGGGGGAGGTGATTCACCCCTCCACTTT. Translated, it gives CAWVGGGDSPLHF. The chain couples TRBV30 to TRBJ1-6; weak D call: TRBD1 (5 bases). Germline values: CDR1 GTSNPN, CDR2 SVGIG (reference sequence). The V end was cut by 5 bases, the J end by 8 bases, with 13 bases between. This CDR3 region has 13 residues.

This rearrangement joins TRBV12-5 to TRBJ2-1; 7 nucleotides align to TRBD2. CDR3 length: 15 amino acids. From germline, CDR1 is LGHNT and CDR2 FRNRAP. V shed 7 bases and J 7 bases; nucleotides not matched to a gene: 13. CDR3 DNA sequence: TGTGCTAGTGATCCGGGACGAGCGGGGAAGAATGAGCAGTTCTTC. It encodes CASDPGRAGKNEQFF.

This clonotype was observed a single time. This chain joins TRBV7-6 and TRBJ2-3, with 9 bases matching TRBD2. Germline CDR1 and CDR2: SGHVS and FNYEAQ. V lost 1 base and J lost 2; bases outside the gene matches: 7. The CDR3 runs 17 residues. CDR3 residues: CASSLGLAGKPTDTQYF. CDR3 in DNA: TGTGCCAGCAGCTTAGGCCTAGCGGGGAAACCCACAGATACGCAGTATTTT.